The present TCR beta chain was sequenced within a study of T cells after yellow fever vaccination. Notes on the study in general: Re-detected after boosting: most primary clones, almost 97% of CD4 and about 85% of CD8.

This clonotype has a handful of counts. A single record per CDR3 protein comes from TCRdb applying MiXCR to the 5' RACE reads. The table includes about 94,000 distinct CDR3 sequences, more than 7.5% detected once. CDR1 is LNHDA and CDR2 is SQIVND in the germline V gene (reference sequence). This CDR3 is 15 amino acids long. The V gene end was trimmed by 5 bases and the J gene end by 1 base; junction bases not matched to a gene: 5. The sequence came from a man aged 18 to 30 who received the YFV17D yellow fever vaccine. V and J are TRBV19 and TRBJ2-3; TRBD2 aligns across 8 bases. The source material was CD8+ T cells not binding an NS4B(214-222) dextramer, sorted from PBMCs, sampled around 15 days after the first yellow fever vaccination. In DNA, the CDR3 is TGTGCCAGTAGTCCGACTAGCGCACGCACAGATACGCAGTATTTT. It specifies CASSPTSARTDTQYF.